The 18 T cell receptor beta chains below were found in one sample sequenced in a study of tumor-infiltrating lymphocytes in localized non-small cell lung cancer. The protocol was immunoSEQ multiplex PCR, while the TCRdb copy is restricted to in-frame clones and leaves out a portion. The table has some 15,000 clones, roughly 80% seen once; the top ten hold under 25%. The sequencing sample was made of lung tumor tissue. The receptors were gathered from a human donor with non-small cell lung cancer.

The CDR3 DNA is TGTGCCAGCAGCCCATTGGGACTAGCGGGGTACTCCTACGAGCAGTACTTC. This gives the protein CASSPLGLAGYSYEQYF. The chain uses TRBV7-6 and TRBJ2-7; 13 nucleotides agree with TRBD2. V shed 5 bases, J shed 0 bases, and the junction held 7 bases outside the gene matches. Germline CDR1 reads SGHVS; CDR2 reads FNYEAQ. CDR3 length equals 17 residues.

This clone was seen a few times. The CDR3 spells CASSLVGQGDSGELFF. DNA of the CDR3: TGCGCCAGCAGCTTGGTGGGACAGGGAGACTCCGGGGAGCTGTTTTTT. The chain has TRBV5-1 and TRBJ2-2; 9 nucleotides agree with TRBD1. J gave up 6 bases and V 0 bases, and 6 bases lay outside the gene matches. CDR3 size: 16 residues. Germline CDR1 is SGHRS and CDR2 is YFSETQ.

In regard to this clone: A junction end diverges from the germline sequence, so it may reflect a read error. This sequence joins TRBV28 and TRBJ2-5, with a tentative D call TRBD1 (5 bases). The CDR3 totals 13 residues. Germline V lookup: CDR1 MDHEN, CDR2 SYDVKM. CDR3: CASTLQVQETQYF. The CDR3 bases are TGTGCCAGCACTTTACAGGTACAAGAGACCCAGTACTTC.

The chain employs TRBV18 and TRBJ1-1, with 9 positions matching TRBD1. Germline CDR1 KGHSH, CDR2 LQKENI. The CDR3 is made up of 13 amino acids. V was clipped by 4 bases and J by 7 bases; unmatched bases: 4. CDR3 protein: CASSQDRGNEAFF. CDR3 sequence (DNA): TGTGCCAGCTCACAGGACAGGGGAAATGAAGCTTTCTTT.

This chain uses TRBV7-8 with TRBJ2-7, with a weak D call TRBD1 (8 bases). The germline CDR1 and CDR2 sequences are SGHVS and FQNEAQ. Trimming removed 5 bases from V and 0 bases from J, with 14 bases in between. The CDR3 consists of 15 residues. CDR3 DNA sequence: TGTGCCAGCAGCCCCTACAGGGGGGGCTCCTACGAGCAGTACTTC. It codes for CASSPYRGGSYEQYF.

The chain links TRBV6-1 to TRBJ1-5, with D possibly matching TRBD1 (5 bases). The germline V and J ends were trimmed by 6 bases and 12 bases, with 12 bases remaining between them. This CDR3 contains 11 residues. The V gene's germline CDR1 is MNHNS and CDR2 SASEGT. The DNA of the CDR3 is TGTGCCAGCAGGATCGGGACCGTCCAGCATTTT. This encodes CASRIGTVQHF.

The chain recombines TRBV18 with TRBJ2-1, with 10 bases identical to TRBD2. The J segment lost 12 bases and the V segment lost 0 bases, leaving 8 bases of the junction unmatched. The CDR3 spans 15 residues. CDR1 and CDR2 from the germline V gene are KGHSH and LQKENI. Written as DNA, the CDR3 is TGTGCCAGCTCACCACCCCCGCTAGCGGGGGACGGGCAGTTCTTC. This sequence encodes CASSPPPLAGDGQFF.

The V call is TRBV7-8, the J call TRBJ2-7; D is unclear. Trimming left V 5 bases short and J 5 bases short, with 10 bases between. CDR1 and CDR2 (germline): SGHVS, FQNEAQ. The CDR3 is made up of 12 amino acids. The CDR3 DNA is TGTGCCAGCAGCCCAGACACGGACGAGCAGTACTTC. It codes for CASSPDTDEQYF.

The rearrangement links TRBV5-1 to TRBJ1-1; D is uncertain. The length of the CDR3 is 15 residues. V lost 6 bases, J lost 3 bases, and 18 bases lay in between. The germline gives CDR1 SGHRS, CDR2 YFSETQ. CDR3 sequence (DNA): TGCGCCAGCAATTCTCTTCAAGGCATGGACACTGAAGCTTTCTTT. Protein sequence: CASNSLQGMDTEAFF. Drawing the rest from reference TRBV5-1 and TRBJ1-1, the complete variable domain is KAGVTQTPRYLIKTRGQQVTLSCSPISGHRSVSWYQQTPGQGLQFLFEYFSETQRNKGNFPGRFSGRQFSNSRSEMNVSTLELGDSALYLCASNSLQGMDTEAFFGQGTRLTVV.

The chain uses TRBV5-4 and TRBJ2-3; tentative D call: TRBD2 (5 bases). The germline V and J ends were trimmed by 0 bases and 0 bases, with 8 bases remaining between them. The CDR3 is 15 amino acids. Germline lookup yields CDR1 SGHNT and CDR2 YYREEE (reference sequence). The chain's CDR3 is CASSLASYSTDTQYF. CDR3 in DNA: TGTGCCAGCAGCTTGGCTAGCTATAGCACAGATACGCAGTATTTT.

This sequence joins TRBV6-5 and TRBJ2-3, with D perhaps TRBD1 or TRBD2 (5 bases each). This CDR3 is built from 12 residues. CDR1 is MNHEY, CDR2 SVGAGI, per germline. Trimming pared 7 bases from V and 1 base from J, leaving 6 bases between. In DNA, the CDR3 is TGTGCCAGCATGGGGGGCACAGATACGCAGTATTTT. Protein: CASMGGTDTQYF.

The V and J genes are TRBV5-5 and TRBJ1-1; a weak D match, TRBD1 (6 bases). Germline V gene sequence: CDR1 SGHKS, CDR2 YYEKEE (reference sequence). The length of the CDR3 is 12 residues. The V and J ends lost 3 bases and 11 bases respectively, with 14 bases between them. The CDR3 coding sequence is TGTGCCAGCAGCTCGCTCAACAGGGCCGCTTTCTTT. It codes for CASSSLNRAAFF.

The chain carries TRBV5-1 and TRBJ1-2; TRBD1 is a possible D gene (5 bases). The V and J ends lost 0 bases and 3 bases respectively, with 12 bases between them. The CDR3 has 15 amino acids. Germline CDR1 SGHRS, CDR2 YFSETQ. Written as DNA, the CDR3 is TGCGCCAGCAGCTTGGTCCCCGGGGGGGACTATGGCTACACCTTC. It translates to CASSLVPGGDYGYTF.

The chain recombines TRBV5-1 with TRBJ2-3; D ambiguous. V lost 1 base and J 0 bases, leaving 9 bases between the germline ends. Germline assignment: CDR1 SGHRS and CDR2 YFSETQ. The CDR3 spans 15 residues. This CDR3 reads CASSLRMGSTDTQYF. CDR3 DNA: TGCGCCAGCAGCTTGCGTATGGGGAGCACAGATACGCAGTATTTT.

V is TRBV25-1 and J is TRBJ2-7; no clear D gene. The germline V and J ends were trimmed by 7 bases and 0 bases, with 16 bases remaining between them. Per germline, CDR1 MGHDK and CDR2 SYGVNS. The CDR3 extends over 15 amino acids. CDR3 nucleotide sequence: TGTGCCAGCACCCCGTCGAGGATTCCCTCCTACGAGCAGTACTTC. This codes for CASTPSRIPSYEQYF.

The chain uses TRBV5-1 and TRBJ2-5; D is uncertain. V was shortened by 2 bases and J by 2 bases, with 10 bases between the two germline ends. The CDR3 spans 14 residues. The V gene's germline CDR1 is SGHRS and CDR2 YFSETQ. CDR3 sequence reads: CASSFQTAQETQYF. The CDR3 coding sequence is TGCGCCAGCAGCTTCCAAACAGCGCAAGAGACCCAGTACTTC.

The count of this clone is one. The V gene is TRBV7-9, the J gene TRBJ2-1, with no clear D. CDR3 length: 14 residues. CDR1 and CDR2 (germline): SEHNR, FQNEAQ (reference sequence). Trimming removed 1 base at V and 4 bases at J, with 8 bases between. CDR3 amino acids: CASSLVEVYNEQFF. Written as DNA, the CDR3 is TGTGCCAGCAGCTTAGTAGAAGTGTACAATGAGCAGTTCTTC.

This clone came up a few times. The V and J genes are TRBV7-2 and TRBJ1-1; the D is unclear. Trimming took off 5 bases at V and 0 bases at J, with 7 bases between the two ends. CDR3 length equals 13 residues. The germline gives CDR1 SGHTA, CDR2 FQGNSA. DNA for the CDR3: TGTGCCAGCAGCCCGTATCTGAACACTGAAGCTTTCTTT. This sequence encodes CASSPYLNTEAFF.